Detailed here is one TCR beta chain. Its antigen is not identified. The sample belongs to a study of blood T cell dynamics during melanoma immunotherapy. Whole-study results and caveats: The study could not tell melanoma-specific clones from general immune activation.

Specified time point: week 3, after first cycle of checkpoint inhibitor. Response was assessed by RECIST 1.1 at 12 weeks, except a couple of rapid progressors. Germline loops: CDR1 SGDLS, CDR2 YYNGEE. CDR3 length: 17 amino acids. Trimming removed 0 bases from V and 1 base from J; junction bases left unmatched: 6. Assay used: immunoSEQ multiplex PCR; TCRdb lists only in-frame clones, some missing. The sample records roughly 4,600 clones, over 70% being singletons. The TCR originated in a human donor with melanoma. The rearrangement links TRBV9 to TRBJ2-3, with 9 bases fitting TRBD2. The sequences come from blood, collected from a patient treated with checkpoint blockade. For the CDR3, the DNA is TGTGCCAGCAGCGTAGATCCGGCTAGCGGGGGCACAGATACGCAGTATTTT. Amino acids: CASSVDPASGGTDTQYF.